One T cell receptor beta chain is described in this entry. TCRdb keeps only in-frame clones here, not all; method: immunoSEQ multiplex PCR. The sample holds about 80,000 clones; less than 90% are singletons and the top ten take roughly a fifth. The record originates from a study of identifying expanded T cells in peripheral blood. Germline assignment: CDR1 SEHNR and CDR2 FQNEAQ (reference sequence). V was shortened by 5 bases and J by 3 bases, with 16 bases between the two germline ends. The CDR3 loop spans 15 amino acids. The sequenced sample was blood. The clonotype originates from a person aged 18 to 70 in good health. The gene calls are TRBV7-9 and TRBJ1-1, with a possible D match to TRBD1 (5 bases). CDR3 residues: CASSILREKDTEAFF. The CDR3 region has the DNA TGTGCCAGCAGCATCCTCAGGGAAAAGGACACTGAAGCTTTCTTT.